These 15 T cell receptor beta chains came from one sample sequenced in a study of blood T cells in healthy people across ages. Combining a sample-barcoded 5' primer with a J-beta primer mix, a second PCR ran for roughly 7 to 11 cycles. TCRdb re-derived calls from the 5' RACE reads in MiXCR, one entry per CDR3 protein. Among 1.5 million or so distinct CDR3 sequences listed, approximately 40% were seen once. Input material: blood. These receptors came from a woman aged 18-35 years in good health.

The genes are TRBV20-1 and TRBJ2-3, with TRBD2 identical over 9 bases. CDR1 and CDR2 from the germline V gene are DFQATT and SNEGSKA (reference sequence). V shed 1 base and J 2 bases; nucleotides not matched to a gene: 7. This CDR3 contains 16 residues. Written as DNA, the CDR3 is TGCAGTGCTAGAGGGGCCCTAGCGGGGTTCACAGATACGCAGTATTTT. Its protein is CSARGALAGFTDTQYF.

This clonotype was counted between two and nine times. The chain joins TRBV6-5 to TRBJ2-5; 10 positions agree with TRBD2. Germline assignment: CDR1 MNHEY and CDR2 SVGAGI. The CDR3 has 16 residues. Germline trimming cut 2 bases from V and 1 base from J; bases unmatched to any gene: 4. This CDR3 is CASSYGTSAFQETQYF. The CDR3, as DNA: TGTGCCAGCAGTTACGGGACTAGCGCATTCCAAGAGACCCAGTACTTC.

This chain connects TRBV28 to TRBJ1-1; D remains ambiguous. This CDR3 is built from 14 residues. Trimming left V 2 bases short and J 6 bases short, with 13 bases between. From germline, CDR1 is MDHEN and CDR2 SYDVKM. CDR3 sequence reads: CASSLSQSPPEAFF. The CDR3 nucleotides read TGTGCCAGCAGTTTAAGTCAGTCACCCCCTGAAGCTTTCTTT.

This clonotype was observed a few times. This chain uses TRBV29-1 with TRBJ2-7; 7 positions match TRBD1. Germline CDR1 SQVTM, CDR2 ANQGSEA. Trimming cost V 7 bases and J 2 bases; bases outside gene matches: 11. The CDR3 runs 14 residues. The CDR3 DNA sequence: TGCAGCGCGTCCCGGGCCGGGACAGCCTACGAGCAGTACTTC. As protein: CSASRAGTAYEQYF.

This chain joins TRBV4-1 and TRBJ2-1; 7 bases match TRBD2. V shed 3 bases, J shed 4 bases, and the junction held 15 bases outside the gene matches. The CDR3 has 18 residues. CDR1 and CDR2 from the germline V gene are MGHRA and YSYEKL. Written as DNA, the CDR3 is TGCGCCAGCAGCCATGGTCTGGGAGGGGCTAGCGGTTACAATGAGCAGTTCTTC. Translating gives CASSHGLGGASGYNEQFF.

J is TRBJ1-5 and V is TRBV12-3 or TRBV12-4; no reliable D call. Trimming cost V 2 bases and J 12 bases, with 11 bases left between them. The CDR3 runs to 12 residues. CDR3 sequence: CASSLSQRLQHF. DNA of the CDR3: TGTGCCAGCAGTTTAAGCCAACGGCTCCAGCATTTT.

The V and J genes are TRBV7-9 and TRBJ2-3; D unclear. The CDR3 extends over 18 amino acids. Germline CDR1 and CDR2: SEHNR and FQNEAQ (reference sequence). V lost 5 bases and J 0 bases, leaving 21 bases between the germline ends. The CDR3 DNA follows: TGTGCCAGCAGCCACGCGGCAGGAACTACTACTAGCACAGATACGCAGTATTTT. The encoded protein is CASSHAAGTTTSTDTQYF.

The rearrangement uses TRBV5-8 and TRBJ2-5; possible D gene TRBD1, 6 bases. The end of the DNA aligns better with TRBJ2-7, so the J call may be wrong. CDR3 length: 13 residues. CDR1 is SGHTS and CDR2 is YDEGEE in the germline V gene. Written as DNA, the CDR3 is TGTGCCAGCAACCGGGACAAGGGCTACGAGCAGTACTTC. It translates to CASNRDKGYEQYF.

The chain joins TRBV6-6 to TRBJ2-1; D not resolved. In germline, CDR1 is MNHNY, CDR2 SVGAGI (reference sequence). This CDR3 has 13 amino acids. Trimming shortened V by 2 bases and J by 8 bases, and 10 bases separated the two germline ends. The CDR3 sequence is CASSYEWADEQFF. CDR3 coding DNA: TGTGCCAGCAGTTACGAATGGGCGGATGAGCAGTTCTTC.

This clonotype was seen at least ten times. The genes are TRBV4-1 and TRBJ2-7, with D possibly being TRBD1 or TRBD2 (7 bases each). The V gene's germline CDR1 is MGHRA and CDR2 YSYEKL. Trimming stripped 3 bases from V and 6 bases from J, with 18 bases between. The CDR3 loop spans 15 amino acids. The CDR3 DNA reads as TGCGCCAGCAGCCAGAGGTATCAGGGGGAGGGCGAGCAGTACTTC. Translated: CASSQRYQGEGEQYF.

This rearrangement joins TRBV3-1 to TRBJ2-5, with D possibly matching TRBD2 (6 bases). Trimming shortened V by 3 bases and J by 12 bases, and 23 bases separated the two germline ends. The CDR3 sequence is 15 residues long. Germline V lookup: CDR1 LGHDT, CDR2 YNNKEL (reference sequence). CDR3 nucleotide sequence: TGTGCCAGCAGCCAGACGAGAGAAGGGAGGACTCGGAAGTACTTC. Amino acid sequence: CASSQTREGRTRKYF.

Only a few counts were recorded for this clonotype. This chain links TRBV5-1 with TRBJ2-7; tentative D call: TRBD1 (5 bases). The CDR3 consists of 14 residues. Germline V gene data show CDR1 as SGHRS and CDR2 as YFSETQ. V was pared by 3 bases and J by 3 bases, with 13 bases between. DNA of the CDR3: TGCGCCAGCAGCTCTAACCCAGACAGCTACGAGCAGTACTTC. It encodes CASSSNPDSYEQYF.

V and J are TRBV5-5 and TRBJ1-5, with 10 bases lining up with TRBD1. V lost 4 bases to trimming and J lost 6 bases; unmatched junction nucleotides: 7. Looked up from germline, CDR1 is SGHKS and CDR2 is YYEKEE (reference sequence). The CDR3 extends over 15 amino acids. For the CDR3, the DNA is TGTGCCAGCAGCCTGGGACAGGGGCTAGGTCAGCCCCAGCATTTT. It encodes CASSLGQGLGQPQHF.

The rearrangement uses TRBV20-1 and TRBJ2-7; 7 bases fit TRBD1. The CDR3 covers 11 residues. Germline CDR1 reads DFQATT; CDR2 reads SNEGSKA (reference sequence). Trimming at V came to 6 bases and at J to 8 bases, leaving 7 bases not matched to a gene. The CDR3 region has the DNA TGCAGTGCCCTAGGGACAGCCCAGCAGTACTTC. This sequence encodes CSALGTAQQYF.

The CDR3 sequence is CASRGPWQGVKNEQFF. The DNA for the CDR3 is TGTGCCAGCAGGGGACCATGGCAGGGAGTTAAGAATGAGCAGTTCTTC. The rearrangement joins TRBV6-2 or TRBV6-3 to TRBJ2-1; D tentatively reads TRBD1 or TRBD2 (5 bases each). Deletions cut 6 bases from V and 7 bases from J, with 22 bases between. Germline-derived CDR1 and CDR2 are MNHEY and SVGEGT. This CDR3 region has 16 residues.